The present T cell receptor beta chain was sequenced within a study of blood T cell repertoires in COVID-19. CDR1 and CDR2 (germline): LNHDA, SQIVND (reference sequence). J was trimmed by 1 base and V by 4 bases; bases with no gene match: 4. CDR3 length: 15 residues. Methods used by the authors: Reference gene primer amplification gave nucleated cell count estimates. Sequenced by immunoSEQ multiplex PCR; TCRdb stores in-frame clones only, minus some. V, J and clone size are those of that table, while D and trimming were read from the DNA. The sample records 35,000 to 45,000 clones, approximately 90% being singletons.

This TCR was recovered from a human donor in a cohort sampled during active COVID-19. The rearrangement uses TRBV19 and TRBJ2-7, with 10 positions matching TRBD1. The sample comprised peripheral blood. CDR3 amino acids: CASSTRDRGSYEQYF. DNA for the CDR3: TGTGCCAGTAGTACACGGGACAGGGGTTCCTACGAGCAGTACTTC.